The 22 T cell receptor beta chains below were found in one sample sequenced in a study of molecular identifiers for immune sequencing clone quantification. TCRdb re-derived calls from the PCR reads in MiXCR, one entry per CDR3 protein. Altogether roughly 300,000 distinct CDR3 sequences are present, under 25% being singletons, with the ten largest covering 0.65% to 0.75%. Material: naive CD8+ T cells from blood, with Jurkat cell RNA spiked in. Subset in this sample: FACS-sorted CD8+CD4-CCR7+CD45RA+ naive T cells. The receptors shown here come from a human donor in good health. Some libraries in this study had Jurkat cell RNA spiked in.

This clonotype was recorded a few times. CDR3 residues: CASSSGTGSYQETQYF. CDR3 DNA sequence: TGTGCCAGCAGCTCCGGGACAGGGTCGTACCAAGAGACCCAGTACTTC. This chain uses TRBV7-2 with TRBJ2-5; the match to TRBD1 covers 9 bases. The J segment lost 0 bases and the V segment lost 4 bases, leaving 6 bases of the junction unmatched. In germline, CDR1 is SGHTA, CDR2 FQGNSA. The CDR3 contains 16 residues.

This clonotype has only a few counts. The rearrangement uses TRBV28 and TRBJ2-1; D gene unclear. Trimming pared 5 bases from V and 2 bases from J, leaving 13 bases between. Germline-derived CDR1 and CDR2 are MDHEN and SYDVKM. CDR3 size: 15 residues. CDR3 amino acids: CASSKTLGTYNEQFF. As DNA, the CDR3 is TGTGCCAGCAGTAAGACACTTGGGACCTACAATGAGCAGTTCTTC.

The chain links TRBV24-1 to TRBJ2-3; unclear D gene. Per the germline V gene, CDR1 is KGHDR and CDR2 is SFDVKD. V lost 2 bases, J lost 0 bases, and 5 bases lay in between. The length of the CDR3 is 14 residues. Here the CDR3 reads CATSDSPSTDTQYF. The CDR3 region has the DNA TGTGCCACCAGTGATTCTCCTAGCACAGATACGCAGTATTTT.

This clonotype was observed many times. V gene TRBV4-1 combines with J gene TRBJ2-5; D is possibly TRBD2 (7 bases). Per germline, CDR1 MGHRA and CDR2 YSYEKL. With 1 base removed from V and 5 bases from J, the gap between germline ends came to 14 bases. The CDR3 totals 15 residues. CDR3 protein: CASSQVGGAGETQYF. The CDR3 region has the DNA TGCGCCAGCAGCCAAGTTGGGGGGGCCGGGGAGACCCAGTACTTC.

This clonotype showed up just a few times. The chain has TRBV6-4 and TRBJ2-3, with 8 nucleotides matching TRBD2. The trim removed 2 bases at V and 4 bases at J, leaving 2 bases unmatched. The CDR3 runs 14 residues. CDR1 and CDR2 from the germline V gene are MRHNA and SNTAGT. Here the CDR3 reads CASSDPGLADTQYF. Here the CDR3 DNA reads TGTGCCAGCAGTGACCCGGGACTAGCAGATACGCAGTATTTT.

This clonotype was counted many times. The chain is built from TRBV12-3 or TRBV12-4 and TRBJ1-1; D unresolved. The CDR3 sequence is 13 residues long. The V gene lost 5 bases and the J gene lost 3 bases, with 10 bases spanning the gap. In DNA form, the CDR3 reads TGTGCCAGCAGTCCCCTGAGGTACACTGAAGCTTTCTTT. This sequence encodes CASSPLRYTEAFF.

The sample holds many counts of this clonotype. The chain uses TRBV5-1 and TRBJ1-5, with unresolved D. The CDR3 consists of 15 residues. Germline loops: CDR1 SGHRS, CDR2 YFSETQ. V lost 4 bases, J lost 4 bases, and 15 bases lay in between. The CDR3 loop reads CASSPAGFENQPQHF. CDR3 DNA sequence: TGCGCCAGCAGCCCAGCGGGCTTTGAAAATCAGCCCCAGCATTTT.

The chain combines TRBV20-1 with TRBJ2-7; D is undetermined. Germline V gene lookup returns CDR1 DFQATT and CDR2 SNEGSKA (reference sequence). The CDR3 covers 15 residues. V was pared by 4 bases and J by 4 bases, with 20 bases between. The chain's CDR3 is CSATNPTMHGYEQYF. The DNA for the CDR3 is TGCAGTGCTACTAATCCGACAATGCACGGGTACGAGCAGTACTTC.

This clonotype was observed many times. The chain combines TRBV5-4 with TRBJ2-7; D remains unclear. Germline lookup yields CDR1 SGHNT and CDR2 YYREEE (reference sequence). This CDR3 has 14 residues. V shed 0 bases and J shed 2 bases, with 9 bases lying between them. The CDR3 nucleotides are TGTGCCAGCAGCTTGGTCGAGAAGGCCTACGAGCAGTACTTC. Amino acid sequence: CASSLVEKAYEQYF.

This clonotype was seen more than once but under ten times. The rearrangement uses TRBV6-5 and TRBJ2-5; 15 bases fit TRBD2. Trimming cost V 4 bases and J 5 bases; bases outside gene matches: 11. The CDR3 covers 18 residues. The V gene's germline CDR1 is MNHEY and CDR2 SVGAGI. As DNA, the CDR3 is TGTGCCAGCAGTTTAACAAGGACTAGCGGGAGGGCGGGGGAGACCCAGTACTTC. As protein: CASSLTRTSGRAGETQYF.

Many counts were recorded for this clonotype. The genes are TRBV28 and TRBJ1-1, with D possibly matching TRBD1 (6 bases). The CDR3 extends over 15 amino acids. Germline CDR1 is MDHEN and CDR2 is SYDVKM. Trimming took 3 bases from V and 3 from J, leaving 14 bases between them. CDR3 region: CASSFMRGAYTEAFF. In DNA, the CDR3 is TGTGCCAGCAGTTTCATGCGGGGGGCTTACACTGAAGCTTTCTTT.

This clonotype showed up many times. The CDR3 protein is CASSQGAVTEAFF. The CDR3 region has the DNA TGTGCCAGCAGTCAGGGGGCCGTGACTGAAGCTTTCTTT. The rearrangement joins TRBV7-9 to TRBJ1-1; TRBD1 aligns across 8 bases. The V and J ends lost 6 bases and 5 bases, in that order; junction bases with no gene match: 5. The CDR3 sequence is 13 residues long. The germline V gene encodes CDR1 SEHNR and CDR2 FQNEAQ (reference sequence).

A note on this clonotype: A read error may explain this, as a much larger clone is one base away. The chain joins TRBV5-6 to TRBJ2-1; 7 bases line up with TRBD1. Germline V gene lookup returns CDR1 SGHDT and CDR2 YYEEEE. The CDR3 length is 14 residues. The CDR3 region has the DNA TGTGCCAGCAGCTACGGGACAGCCTACGATGAGCAGTTCTTC. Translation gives CASSYGTAYDEQFF.

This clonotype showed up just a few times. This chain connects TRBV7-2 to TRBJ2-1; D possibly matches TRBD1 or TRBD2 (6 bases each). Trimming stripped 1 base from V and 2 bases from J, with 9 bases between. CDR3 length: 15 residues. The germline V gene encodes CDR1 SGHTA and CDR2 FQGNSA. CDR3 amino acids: CASSLDGGPYNEQFF. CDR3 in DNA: TGTGCCAGCAGCTTAGACGGGGGCCCCTACAATGAGCAGTTCTTC.

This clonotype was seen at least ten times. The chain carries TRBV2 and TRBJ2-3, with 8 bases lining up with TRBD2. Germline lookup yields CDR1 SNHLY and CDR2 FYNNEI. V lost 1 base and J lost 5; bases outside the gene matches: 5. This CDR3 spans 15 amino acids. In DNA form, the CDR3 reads TGTGCCAGCAGTGAAGGTCTAAGCGGGGGAGATACGCAGTATTTT. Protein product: CASSEGLSGGDTQYF. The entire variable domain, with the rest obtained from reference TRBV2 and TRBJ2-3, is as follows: EPEVTQTPSHQVTQMGQEVILRCVPISNHLYFYWYRQILGQKVEFLVSFYNNEISEKSEIFDDQFSVERPDGSNFTLKIRSTKLEDSAMYFCASSEGLSGGDTQYFGPGTRLTVL.

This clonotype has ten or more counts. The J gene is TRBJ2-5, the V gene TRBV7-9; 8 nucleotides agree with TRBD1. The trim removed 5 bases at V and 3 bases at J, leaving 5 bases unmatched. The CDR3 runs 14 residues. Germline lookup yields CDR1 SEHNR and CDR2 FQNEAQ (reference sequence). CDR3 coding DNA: TGTGCCAGCAGCCCGCGGACAGGGAAAGAGACCCAGTACTTC. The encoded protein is CASSPRTGKETQYF.

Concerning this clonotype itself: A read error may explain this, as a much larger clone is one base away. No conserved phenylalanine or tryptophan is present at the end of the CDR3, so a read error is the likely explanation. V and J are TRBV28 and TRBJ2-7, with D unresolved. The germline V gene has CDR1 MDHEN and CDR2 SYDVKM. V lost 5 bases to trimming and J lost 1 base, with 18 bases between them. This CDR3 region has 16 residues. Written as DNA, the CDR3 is TGTGCCAGCAGTGCCCCGGGTCCAGTCCCTTCCTACGAGCAGTACCTC. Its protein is CASSAPGPVPSYEQYL.

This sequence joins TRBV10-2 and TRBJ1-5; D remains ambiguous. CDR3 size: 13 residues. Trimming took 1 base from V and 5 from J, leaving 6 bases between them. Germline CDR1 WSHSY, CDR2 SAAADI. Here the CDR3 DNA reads TGCGCCAGCAGTGAGTTGCCCGATCAGCCCCAGCATTTT. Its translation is CASSELPDQPQHF.

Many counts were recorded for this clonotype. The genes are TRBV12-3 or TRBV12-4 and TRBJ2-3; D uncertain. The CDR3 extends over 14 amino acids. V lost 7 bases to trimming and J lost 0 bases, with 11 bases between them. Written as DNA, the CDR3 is TGTGCCAGCACCACCCCGGCTAGCACAGATACGCAGTATTTT. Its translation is CASTTPASTDTQYF.

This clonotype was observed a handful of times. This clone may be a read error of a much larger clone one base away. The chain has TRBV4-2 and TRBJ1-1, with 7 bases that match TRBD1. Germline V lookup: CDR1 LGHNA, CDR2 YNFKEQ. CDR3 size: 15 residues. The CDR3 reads CASSQEQGLFTETFF. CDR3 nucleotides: TGTGCCAGCAGCCAGGAACAGGGGCTATTCACTGAAACTTTCTTT.

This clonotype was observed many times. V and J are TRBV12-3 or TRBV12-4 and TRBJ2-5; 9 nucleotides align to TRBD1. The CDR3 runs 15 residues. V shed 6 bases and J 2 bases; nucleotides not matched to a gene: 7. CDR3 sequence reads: CASRRGQGPQETQYF. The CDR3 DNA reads TGTGCCAGCAGGAGGGGACAGGGACCGCAAGAGACCCAGTACTTC.

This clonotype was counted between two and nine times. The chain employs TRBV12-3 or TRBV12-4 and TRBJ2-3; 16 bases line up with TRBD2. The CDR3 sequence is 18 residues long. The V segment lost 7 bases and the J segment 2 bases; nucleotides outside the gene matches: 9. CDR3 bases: TGTGCCAGCAACCCTGGGACTAGCGGGGGGGGTATCACAGATACGCAGTATTTT. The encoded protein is CASNPGTSGGGITDTQYF.